The 2 T cell receptor beta chains below come from one sample, sequenced in a study of human T cells and chemical hapten exposure. MiXCR was run by TCRdb on the RACE reads, yielding one entry per CDR3 protein. Altogether around 52,000 distinct CDR3 sequences are present, 9.3% being singletons, with the ten largest covering 13%. The sample's time point: patch test 1, 2 weeks after DPC sensitization. Treatment: therapeutic diphenylcyclopropenone sensitization with weekly scalp DPC. The sample consisted of whole blood, taken in connection with sensitization to the hapten diphenylcyclopropenone (DPC). The receptor source for this set is a woman aged 40 to 50 with alopecia areata. Some clones in this sample may be carry-over from other donors' samples.

This clonotype appeared many times. This rearrangement joins TRBV5-8 to TRBJ2-6, with TRBD1 as a possible D gene (5 bases). There are 14 residues in the CDR3. Trimming shortened V by 5 bases and J by 7 bases, and 13 bases separated the two germline ends. Germline loops: CDR1 SGHTS, CDR2 YDEGEE. In DNA, the CDR3 is TGTGCCAGCAGACGCAGGGCGACTGCCAACGTCCTGACTTTC. Translation: CASRRRATANVLTF.

The CDR3 nucleotides read TGTGCCAGCAGCGATACGCAGTATTTT. Its protein is CASSDTQYF. The chain has TRBV7-9 and TRBJ2-3; D gene ambiguous. The germline V gene has CDR1 SEHNR and CDR2 FQNEAQ (reference sequence). The CDR3 covers 9 residues. V lost 5 bases to trimming and J lost 6 bases, with 0 bases between them.